A single sample is the source of the 23 T cell receptor beta chains below, sequenced in a study of tumor and adjacent non-tumor tissue in lung cancer. No cell sorting was done before RNA was extracted from the tissue. More than 3 cm separated this lung sample from the edge of the tumor. The library came from three nested PCR rounds adapted from ARM-PCR protocols. TCRdb used MiXCR to reprocess the multiplex PCR reads, holding one entry per CDR3 protein. The sample records some 80,000 distinct CDR3 sequences, 76% being singletons. Material for sequencing was distant non-tumor lung tissue. The receptors come from a man between 65 and 85 years old with non-small cell lung cancer.

Regarding this clonotype: This CDR3 is missing its conserved last phenylalanine or tryptophan, likely due to a read error. V usage is TRBV11-2 and J usage is TRBJ2-2, with 7 nucleotides matching TRBD1. Germline assignment: CDR1 SGHAT and CDR2 FQNNGV. This CDR3 is built from 16 residues. The CDR3 here is CASSLVGTGVAGELFC. The CDR3 coding sequence is TGTGCCAGCAGCTTAGTAGGCACAGGGGTTGCCGGTGAGCTGTTTTGT.

The rearrangement uses TRBV4-1 and TRBJ2-2; a possible D gene is TRBD2 (5 bases). Per germline, CDR1 MGHRA and CDR2 YSYEKL. This CDR3 is 19 amino acids long. CDR3 sequence (DNA): TGCATCAGCAGCCAAGTTTCATTTTGGCCGGGATCAGTCACCGGGGAGCTGTTTTTT. It translates to CISSQVSFWPGSVTGELFF.

In regard to this clonotype: The junction does not match germline at one end; this may be a read error. The rearrangement links TRBV5-6 to TRBJ1-1; D gene unclear. CDR1 and CDR2 (germline): SGHDT, YYEEEE. The CDR3 has 13 residues. The CDR3 DNA is TGTGCGAGCAACTTGCCGAGGAACACTGAAGCTTTCTTT. Amino acids: CASNLPRNTEAFF.

A word on this clonotype: One junction end disagrees with the germline gene, perhaps due to a read error. This chain links TRBV29-1 with TRBJ2-5, with D maybe TRBD1 (6 bases). The CDR3 consists of 12 residues. The germline V gene encodes CDR1 SQVTM and CDR2 ANQGSEA. This CDR3 reads CSVEGGGETQCF. CDR3 nucleotides: TGCAGCGTTGAAGGAGGGGGAGAGACCCAGTGCTTC.

The chain links TRBV5-5 to TRBJ2-1; perhaps TRBD2 as D (5 bases). The V end lost 0 bases, the J end lost 2 bases, and 9 bases lay between the germline ends. The CDR3 totals 15 residues. Germline-derived CDR1 and CDR2 are SGHKS and YYEKEE (reference sequence). The CDR3 DNA reads TGTGCCAGCAGCTTGGGTAGCGCTACCTACAATGAGCAGTTCTTC. Its translation is CASSLGSATYNEQFF.

This clonotype was seen ten or more times. The chain carries TRBV25-1 and TRBJ2-7; TRBD2 might be the D (5 bases). The ends were cut back, 4 bases at V and 3 bases at J, with 16 bases in the middle. CDR1 is MGHDK, CDR2 SYGVNS, per germline. This CDR3 region has 15 residues. The CDR3 DNA is TGTGCCAGCAGTGCATCCGGGAAACCTCTCTACGAGCAGTACTTC. Its protein is CASSASGKPLYEQYF.

The genes are TRBV6-2 or TRBV6-3 and TRBJ2-1, with D perhaps matching TRBD2 (5 bases). The CDR3 loop spans 15 amino acids. The V end lost 9 bases, the J end lost 6 bases, and 21 bases lay between the germline ends. Germline-derived CDR1 and CDR2 are MNHEY and SVGEGT. For the CDR3, the DNA is TGTGCCAGTAGTCGGGGTGGGCCAGTGATCAATGAGCAGTTCTTC. It is translated as CASSRGGPVINEQFF.

In this sample, this clonotype turned up a few times. With a much larger clone just one base away, this may be a read error. Given the absence of the conserved phenylalanine or tryptophan at the CDR3 end, a read error is likely. V gene TRBV10-2 combines with J gene TRBJ2-7, with 8 bases lining up with TRBD2. With V trimmed by 3 bases and J by 7 bases, 8 bases remained unmatched. The CDR3 is 14 residues long. Germline V CDR1 and CDR2: WSHSY, SAAADI. The CDR3 is CASSELSGRWEQYL. The CDR3 DNA reads as TGCGCCAGCAGTGAATTGAGCGGGAGATGGGAGCAGTACCTC.

This clonotype was counted many times. The chain employs TRBV5-5 and TRBJ1-1, with no clear D. V lost 5 bases and J 1 base, leaving 9 bases between the germline ends. The germline V gene encodes CDR1 SGHKS and CDR2 YYEKEE (reference sequence). The CDR3 has 13 amino acids. The CDR3, as DNA: TGTGCCAGCAGGCTTGAAGCGAACACTGAAGCTTTCTTT. Translated, it gives CASRLEANTEAFF.

A word on this clonotype: No conserved phenylalanine or tryptophan is present at the end of the CDR3, so a read error is the likely explanation. The V gene is TRBV29-1, the J gene TRBJ2-7, with 9 bases aligning to TRBD1. The germline CDR1 and CDR2 sequences are SQVTM and ANQGSEA. Trimming removed 6 bases from V and 4 bases from J; junction bases left unmatched: 7. This CDR3 has 13 amino acids. The CDR3 reads CSVAGTGKYEQYS. DNA for the CDR3: TGCAGCGTGGCCGGGACAGGGAAGTACGAGCAGTACTCC.

A note on this clonotype: As the CDR3 is not closed by the conserved phenylalanine or tryptophan, this likely results from a read error. The chain carries TRBV4-1 and TRBJ2-7; TRBD2 agrees at 10 bases. V trimming: 6 bases; J trimming: 5 bases; junction bases outside the gene matches: 13. Germline loops: CDR1 MGHRA, CDR2 YSYEKL. The CDR3 spans 16 residues. For the CDR3, the DNA is TGCGCCAGCAGGCGGACGCTAGCGGGAGAGGGGGACGAGCAGTACCTC. Amino acid sequence: CASRRTLAGEGDEQYL.

The chain is built from TRBV12-3 or TRBV12-4 and TRBJ2-5, with 10 bases matching TRBD2. This CDR3 region has 15 residues. The chain's CDR3 is CVSSGLAGVVDTQYF. As DNA, the CDR3 is TGTGTCAGTAGCGGGCTAGCGGGAGTGGTAGATACCCAGTACTTC.

To note about this clonotype: Sequence at one end of the junction differs from germline and may be a read error. The chain uses TRBV12-3 or TRBV12-4 and TRBJ1-3; the match to TRBD1 covers 9 bases. The CDR3 sequence is 18 residues long. CDR3 residues: CVSSRPGTGIGSGNTIFF. The CDR3 DNA reads as TGTGTCAGCAGCCGTCCCGGGACAGGGATCGGCTCTGGAAACACCATATTTTTT.

A note on this clonotype: A much larger clone differs by one base, so this may be a read error. The chain recombines TRBV20-1 with TRBJ2-7; D gene uncertain. The CDR3 sequence is 13 residues long. Between the trimmed V and J ends, which lost 5 bases and 0 bases, there was a span of 11 bases. CDR1 is DFQATT and CDR2 is SNEGSKA in the germline V gene (reference sequence). The CDR3 DNA is TGCAGTGCTCTGGACCACTTCTCCTACGAGCAGTACTTC. It yields the protein CSALDHFSYEQYF.

This clonotype showed up many times. This chain links TRBV28 with TRBJ2-1; a weak D match, TRBD2 (6 bases). The CDR3 contains 16 residues. The V end was cut by 6 bases, the J end by 10 bases, with 25 bases between. The germline V gene has CDR1 MDHEN and CDR2 SYDVKM. The CDR3 DNA reads as TGTGCCAGCAGCTTTACACCGGGACTCGAACTCAGGGAGCAGTTCTTC. Residues: CASSFTPGLELREQFF.

Remarks on this clonotype: This may arise from a read error, as a much more abundant clone is one base away. The chain recombines TRBV5-4 with TRBJ2-3, with D possibly being TRBD1 or TRBD2 (5 bases each). The germline V and J ends were trimmed by 3 bases and 5 bases, with 13 bases remaining between them. There are 14 residues in the CDR3. Germline V gene lookup returns CDR1 SGHNT and CDR2 YYREEE (reference sequence). The DNA of the CDR3 is TGTGCCAGCAGCTATACCGGGGCCCAAGATACGCAGTATTTT. It codes for CASSYTGAQDTQYF.

As regards this clonotype: Compared with germline, one end of the junction differs, possibly owing to a read error. The J gene is TRBJ1-1, the V gene TRBV11-2; weak D call: TRBD1 (6 bases). Looked up from germline, CDR1 is SGHAT and CDR2 is FQNNGV. The CDR3 totals 15 residues. DNA for the CDR3: TGTGCCGGCAGCCCCCCCAACGTTGGGGACACTGAAGCTATCTTT. Amino acids: CAGSPPNVGDTEAIF.

As concerns this clonotype: Since a much larger clone is just one base distant, this may be a read error. This chain connects TRBV14 to TRBJ1-5; a weak D match, TRBD1 (5 bases). In germline, CDR1 is SGHDN, CDR2 FVKESK. The CDR3 is made up of 15 amino acids. Trimming took off 2 bases at V and 3 bases at J, with 11 bases between the two ends. CDR3 nucleotides: TGTGCCAGCAGCCAAAGGGACGGGAACAATCAGCCCCAGCATTTT. The encoded protein is CASSQRDGNNQPQHF.

With regard to this clonotype: A read error may produce the germline difference seen at one junction end. The V and J genes are TRBV6-2 or TRBV6-3 and TRBJ1-1; possible D gene TRBD1, 5 bases. CDR1 is MNHEY and CDR2 is SVGEGT in the germline V gene. This CDR3 region has 15 residues. The CDR3 bases are TGTGCCAGTAGTACGAGAGAGGGGACGAACAGTGAAGCTTTCTTT. It encodes CASSTREGTNSEAFF.

Details on this clonotype: A read error is likely, as this CDR3 ends without the conserved phenylalanine or tryptophan. This rearrangement joins TRBV12-3 or TRBV12-4 to TRBJ2-7, with D uncertain. There are 14 residues in the CDR3. In DNA, the CDR3 is TGTGTCAGCAGTTTATCTGGGCGTCGGTACGAGCAGTACTTA. Translating gives CVSSLSGRRYEQYL.

On this clonotype itself: A much larger clone sits a single nucleotide away, making a read error possible. The chain carries TRBV12-3 or TRBV12-4 and TRBJ2-2, with TRBD1 matching 9 bases. This CDR3 region has 16 residues. The CDR3 sequence is CASTLGGQGITGELLF. Written as DNA, the CDR3 is TGTGCCAGCACCCTGGGGGGACAGGGTATTACCGGGGAGCTGCTTTTT.

V gene TRBV5-1 combines with J gene TRBJ2-5; D could derive from TRBD1 or TRBD2 (5 bases each). CDR1 and CDR2 (germline): SGHRS, YFSETQ. Trimming left V 4 bases short and J 2 bases short, with 15 bases between. The CDR3 has 15 amino acids. The CDR3 DNA reads as TGCGCCAGCAGCCCTAGCAGGGCTAATCAAGAGACCCAGTACTTC. Its protein product is CASSPSRANQETQYF.

This clonotype showed up just a few times. Given a much more abundant clone one base away, this may be a read error. The genes are TRBV6-5 and TRBJ1-1; D not certain. Germline values: CDR1 MNHEY, CDR2 SVGAGI. CDR3 length: 14 residues. Trimming stripped 5 bases from V and 6 bases from J, with 16 bases between. For the CDR3, the DNA is TGTGCCAGCAGTGATCAGCTCGGGAGGGCTGAAGCTTTCTTT. Encoded protein: CASSDQLGRAEAFF.